This T cell receptor beta chain derives from a study of blood T cell repertoires in COVID-19. Study in general: COVID-19 samples collected from the United States, Italy and Spain covered acute and convalescent phases.

In the original processing: It was from reference gene primer amplification that nucleated cell counts were estimated. Sequencing was performed with immunoSEQ multiplex PCR; in TCRdb, only in-frame clones are kept and a portion is missing. V and J calls and clone size are given by that table; D and trimming were obtained from the DNA. The data hold fewer than 250,000 clones, with around 90% observed a single time. J gave up 8 bases and V 4 bases, and 8 bases lay outside the gene matches. Per the germline V gene, CDR1 is SGHRS and CDR2 is YFSETQ. The CDR3 has 14 residues. Those enrolled, adults aged roughly 18 to 89 years, came from about two dozen US areas. Participants were placed into cohorts based on the clinical history they reported.

This clonotype was sampled from a man aged 25 to 45 in a cohort exposed to, infected with or recovered from COVID-19 (not recorded which). Specimen: PBMCs or T cells enriched from blood (not recorded which). This chain connects TRBV5-1 to TRBJ1-3, with TRBD1 matching over 8 bases. The CDR3 here is CASSMDRAKDTIYF. CDR3 sequence (DNA): TGCGCCAGCAGCATGGACAGGGCTAAGGACACCATATATTTT.